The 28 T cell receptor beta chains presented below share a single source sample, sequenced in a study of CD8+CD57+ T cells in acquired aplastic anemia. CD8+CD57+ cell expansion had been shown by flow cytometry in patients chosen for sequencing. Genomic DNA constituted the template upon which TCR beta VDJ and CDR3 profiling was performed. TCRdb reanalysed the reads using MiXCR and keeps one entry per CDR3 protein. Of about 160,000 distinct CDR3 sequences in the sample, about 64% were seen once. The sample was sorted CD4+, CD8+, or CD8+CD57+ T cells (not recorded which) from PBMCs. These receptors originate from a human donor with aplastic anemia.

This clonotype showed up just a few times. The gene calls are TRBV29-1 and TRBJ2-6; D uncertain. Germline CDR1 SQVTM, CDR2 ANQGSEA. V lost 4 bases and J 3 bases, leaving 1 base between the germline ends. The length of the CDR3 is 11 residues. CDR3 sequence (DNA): TGCAGCGTTGTTGGGGCCAACGTCCTGACTTTC. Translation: CSVVGANVLTF.

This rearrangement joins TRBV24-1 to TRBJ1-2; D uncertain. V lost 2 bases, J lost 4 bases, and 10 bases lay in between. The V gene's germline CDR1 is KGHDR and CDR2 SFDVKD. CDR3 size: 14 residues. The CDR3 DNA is TGTGCCACCAGTGATTCCGGAGTCTTCTATGGCTACACCTTC. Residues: CATSDSGVFYGYTF.

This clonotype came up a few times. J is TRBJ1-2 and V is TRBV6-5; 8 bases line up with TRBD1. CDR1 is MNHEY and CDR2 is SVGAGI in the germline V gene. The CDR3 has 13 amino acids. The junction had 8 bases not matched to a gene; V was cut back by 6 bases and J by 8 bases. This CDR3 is CASSWTGRYGYTF. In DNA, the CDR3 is TGTGCCAGCAGCTGGACAGGGAGGTACGGCTACACCTTC.

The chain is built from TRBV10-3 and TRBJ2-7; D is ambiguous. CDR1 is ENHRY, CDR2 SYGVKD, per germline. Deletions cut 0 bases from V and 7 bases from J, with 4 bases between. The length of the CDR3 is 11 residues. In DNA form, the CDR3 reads TGTGCCATCAGTGAGTCAACTGAGCAGTACTTC. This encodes CAISESTEQYF.

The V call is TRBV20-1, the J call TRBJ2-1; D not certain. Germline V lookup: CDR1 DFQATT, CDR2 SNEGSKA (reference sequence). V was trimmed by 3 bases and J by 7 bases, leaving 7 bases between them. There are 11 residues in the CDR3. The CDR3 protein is CSARSENEQFF. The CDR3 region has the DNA TGCAGTGCTAGGTCCGAAAATGAGCAGTTCTTC.

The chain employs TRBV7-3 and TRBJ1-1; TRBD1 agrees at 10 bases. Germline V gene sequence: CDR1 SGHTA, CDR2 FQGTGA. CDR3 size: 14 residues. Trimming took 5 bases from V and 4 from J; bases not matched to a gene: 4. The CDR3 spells CASSQDRGFTEAFF. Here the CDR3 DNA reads TGTGCCAGCAGCCAGGACAGGGGGTTCACTGAAGCTTTCTTT.

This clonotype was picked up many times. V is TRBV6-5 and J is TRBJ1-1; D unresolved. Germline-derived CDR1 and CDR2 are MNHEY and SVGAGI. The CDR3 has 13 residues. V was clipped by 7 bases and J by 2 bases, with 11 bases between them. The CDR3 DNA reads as TGTGCCAGCACCCCGGACTTTAACACTGAAGCTTTCTTT. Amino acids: CASTPDFNTEAFF.

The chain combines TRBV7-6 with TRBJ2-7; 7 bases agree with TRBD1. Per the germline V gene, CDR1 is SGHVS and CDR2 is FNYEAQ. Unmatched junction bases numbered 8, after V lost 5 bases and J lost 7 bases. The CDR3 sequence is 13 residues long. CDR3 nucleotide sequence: TGTGCCAGCAGCCCCCGACAGGGCTGGGAGCAGTACTTC. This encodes CASSPRQGWEQYF. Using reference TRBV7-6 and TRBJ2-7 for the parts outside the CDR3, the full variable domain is GAGVSQSPRYKVTKRGQDVALRCDPISGHVSLYWYRQALGQGPEFLTYFNYEAQQDKSGLPNDRFSAERPEGSISTLTIQRTEQRDSAMYRCASSPRQGWEQYFGPGTRLTVT.

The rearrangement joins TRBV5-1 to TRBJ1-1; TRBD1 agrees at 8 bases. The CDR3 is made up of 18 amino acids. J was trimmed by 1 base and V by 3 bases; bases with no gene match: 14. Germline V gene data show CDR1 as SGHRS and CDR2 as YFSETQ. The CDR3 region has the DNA TGCGCCAGCAGCTCCTCTATCATAGACAGGGGTCCGAACACTGAAGCTTTCTTT. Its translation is CASSSSIIDRGPNTEAFF.

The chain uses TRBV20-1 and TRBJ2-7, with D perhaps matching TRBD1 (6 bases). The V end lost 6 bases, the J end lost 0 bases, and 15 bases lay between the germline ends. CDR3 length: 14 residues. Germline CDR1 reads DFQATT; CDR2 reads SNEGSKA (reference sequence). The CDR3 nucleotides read TGCAGTGCCAAAAAGACAGGTTACTCCTACGAGCAGTACTTC. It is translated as CSAKKTGYSYEQYF.

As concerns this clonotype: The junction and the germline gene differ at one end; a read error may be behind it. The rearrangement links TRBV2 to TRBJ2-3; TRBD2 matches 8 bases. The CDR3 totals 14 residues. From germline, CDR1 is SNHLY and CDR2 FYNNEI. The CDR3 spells CASREAGETDTQYF. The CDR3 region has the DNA TGTGCCAGCAGAGAAGCGGGAGAAACAGATACGCAGTATTTT.

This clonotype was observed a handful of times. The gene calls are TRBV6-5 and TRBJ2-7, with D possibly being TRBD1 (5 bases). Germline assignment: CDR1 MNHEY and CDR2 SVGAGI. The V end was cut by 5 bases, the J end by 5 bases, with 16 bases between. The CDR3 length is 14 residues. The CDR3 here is CASSRQNLLNEQYF. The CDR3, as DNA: TGTGCCAGCAGTAGACAGAACCTCTTGAACGAGCAGTACTTC.

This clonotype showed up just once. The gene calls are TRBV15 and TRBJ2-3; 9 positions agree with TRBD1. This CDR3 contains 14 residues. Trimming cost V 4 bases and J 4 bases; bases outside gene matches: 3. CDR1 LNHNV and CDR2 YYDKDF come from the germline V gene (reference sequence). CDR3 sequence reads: CATSNRQGADTQYF. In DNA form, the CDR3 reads TGTGCCACCAGCAATAGACAGGGGGCAGATACGCAGTATTTT.

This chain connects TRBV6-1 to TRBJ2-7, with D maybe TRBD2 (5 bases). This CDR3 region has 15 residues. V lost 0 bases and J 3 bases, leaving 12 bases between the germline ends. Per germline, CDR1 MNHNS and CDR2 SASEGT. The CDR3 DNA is TGTGCCAGCAGTGAAGCGACCGGGATGGACTACGAGCAGTACTTC. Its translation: CASSEATGMDYEQYF.

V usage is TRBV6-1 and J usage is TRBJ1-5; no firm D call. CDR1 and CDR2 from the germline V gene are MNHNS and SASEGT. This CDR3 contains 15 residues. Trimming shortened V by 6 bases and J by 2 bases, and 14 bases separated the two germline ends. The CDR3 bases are TGTGCCAGCAGGCCCAGTGCGGTAGGCAATCAGCCCCAGCATTTT. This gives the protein CASRPSAVGNQPQHF.

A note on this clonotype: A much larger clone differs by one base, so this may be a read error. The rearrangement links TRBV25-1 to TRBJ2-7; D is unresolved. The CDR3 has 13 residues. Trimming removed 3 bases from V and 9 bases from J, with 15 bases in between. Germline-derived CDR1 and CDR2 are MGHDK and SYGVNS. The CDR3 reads CASSDDTVLGQYF. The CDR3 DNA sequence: TGTGCCAGCAGTGATGATACGGTACTTGGGCAGTACTTC.

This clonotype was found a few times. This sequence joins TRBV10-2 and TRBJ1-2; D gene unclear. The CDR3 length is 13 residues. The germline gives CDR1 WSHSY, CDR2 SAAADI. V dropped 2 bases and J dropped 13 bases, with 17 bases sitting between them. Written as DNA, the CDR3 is TGCGCCAGCAGTGAGAGGGTTGAGAGACGCGGCACCTTC. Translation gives CASSERVERRGTF.

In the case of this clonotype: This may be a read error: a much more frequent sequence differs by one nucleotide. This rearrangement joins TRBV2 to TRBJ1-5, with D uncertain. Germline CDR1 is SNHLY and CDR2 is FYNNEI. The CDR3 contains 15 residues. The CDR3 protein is CASSEDAGRAQPRHF. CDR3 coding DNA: TGTGCCAGCAGTGAAGACGCCGGGAGGGCTCAGCCCCGGCATTTT.

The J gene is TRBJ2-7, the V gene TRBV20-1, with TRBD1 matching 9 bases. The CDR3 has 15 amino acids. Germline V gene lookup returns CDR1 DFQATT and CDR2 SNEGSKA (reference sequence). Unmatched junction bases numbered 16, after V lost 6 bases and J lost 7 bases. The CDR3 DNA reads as TGCAGTGCATTTAATATGGACAGGGGAGCTGGGGAGCAGTACTTC. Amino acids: CSAFNMDRGAGEQYF.

CDR3 DNA sequence: TGTGCCAGCAGCTTGGACAGCGAGGGAGATGGCTACACCTTC. It codes for CASSLDSEGDGYTF. The rearrangement links TRBV5-6 to TRBJ1-2; D not certain. From germline, CDR1 is SGHDT and CDR2 YYEEEE. This CDR3 comprises 14 residues. Trimming pared 0 bases from V and 6 bases from J, leaving 12 bases between.

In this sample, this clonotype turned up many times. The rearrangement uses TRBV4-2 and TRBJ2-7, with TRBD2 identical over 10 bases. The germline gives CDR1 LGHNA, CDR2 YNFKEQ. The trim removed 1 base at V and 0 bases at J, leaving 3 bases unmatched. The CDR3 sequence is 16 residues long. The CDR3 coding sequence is TGTGCCAGCAGCCAAGGGACTAGCGGCGACTCCTACGAGCAGTACTTC. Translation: CASSQGTSGDSYEQYF.

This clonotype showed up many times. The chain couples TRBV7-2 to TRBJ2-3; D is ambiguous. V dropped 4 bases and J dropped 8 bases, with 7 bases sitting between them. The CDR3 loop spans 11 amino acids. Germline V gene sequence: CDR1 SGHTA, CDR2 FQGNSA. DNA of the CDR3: TGTGCCAGCAGCTCGGTGATTACGCAGTATTTT. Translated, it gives CASSSVITQYF.

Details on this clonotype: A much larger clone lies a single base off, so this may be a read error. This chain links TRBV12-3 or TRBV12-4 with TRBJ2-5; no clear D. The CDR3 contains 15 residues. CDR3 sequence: CASSFTRNLQEAQYF. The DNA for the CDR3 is TGTGCCAGCAGTTTCACCAGGAACCTCCAAGAGGCCCAGTACTTC.

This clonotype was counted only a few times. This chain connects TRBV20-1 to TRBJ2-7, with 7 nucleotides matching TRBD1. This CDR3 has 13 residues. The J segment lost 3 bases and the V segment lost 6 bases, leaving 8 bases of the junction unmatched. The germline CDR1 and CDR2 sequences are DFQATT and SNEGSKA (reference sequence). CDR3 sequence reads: CSAKDRLVYEQYF. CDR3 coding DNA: TGCAGTGCGAAGGACAGGCTAGTCTACGAGCAGTACTTC.

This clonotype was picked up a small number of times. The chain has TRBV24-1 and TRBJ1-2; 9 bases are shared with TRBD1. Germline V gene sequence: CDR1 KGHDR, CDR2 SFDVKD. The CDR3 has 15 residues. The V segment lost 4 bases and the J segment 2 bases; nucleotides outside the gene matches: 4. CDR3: CATSDTGTGNYGYTF. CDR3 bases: TGTGCCACCAGTGACACCGGGACAGGGAACTATGGCTACACCTTC.

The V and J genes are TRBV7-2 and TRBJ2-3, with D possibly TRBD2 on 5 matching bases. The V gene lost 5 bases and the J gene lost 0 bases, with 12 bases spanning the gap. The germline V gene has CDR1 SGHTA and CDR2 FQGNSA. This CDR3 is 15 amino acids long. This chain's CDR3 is CASSLLGGSTDTQYF. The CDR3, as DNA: TGTGCCAGCAGCCTGCTGGGCGGGAGCACAGATACGCAGTATTTT.

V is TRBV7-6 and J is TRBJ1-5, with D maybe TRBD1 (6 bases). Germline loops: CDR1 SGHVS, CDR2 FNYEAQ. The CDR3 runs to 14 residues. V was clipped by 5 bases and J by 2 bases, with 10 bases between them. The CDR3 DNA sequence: TGTGCCAGCAGCCCGAGGGGGGGCAATCAGCCCCAGCATTTT. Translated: CASSPRGGNQPQHF.

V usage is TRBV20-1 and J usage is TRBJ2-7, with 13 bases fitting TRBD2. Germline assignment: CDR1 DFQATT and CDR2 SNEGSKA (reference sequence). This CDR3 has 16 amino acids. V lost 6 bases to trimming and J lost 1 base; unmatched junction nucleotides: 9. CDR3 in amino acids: CSARATSGRRSYEQYF. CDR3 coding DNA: TGCAGTGCCCGAGCGACTAGCGGGAGGAGGTCCTACGAGCAGTACTTC.